The 5 T cell receptor beta chains given below trace back to one sample, sequenced in a study of patients and donors after allogeneic stem cell transplantation. TCRdb itself ran the RT-PCR reads through MiXCR, one entry per CDR3 protein. This sample carries about 960,000 distinct CDR3 sequences, roughly 18% of them seen once, and the ten largest clones take about 6%. The sample taken for sequencing was blood, either unsorted or a sorted T cell fraction (not recorded which). The receptors shown here come from a human donor who was either an allogeneic HSCT recipient or a stem cell or donor lymphocyte infusion donor (not recorded which). It is not recorded whose cells these are; they may come from a transplant donor.

The chain has TRBV11-1 and TRBJ2-3; 9 nucleotides match TRBD2. The CDR3 spans 16 residues. Germline loops: CDR1 SGHAT, CDR2 FQDESV (reference sequence). The V gene end was trimmed by 5 bases and the J gene end by 4 bases; junction bases not matched to a gene: 10. The chain's CDR3 is CASSRGLAKGADTQYF. CDR3 DNA: TGTGCCAGCAGCCGCGGACTAGCGAAAGGTGCAGATACGCAGTATTTT. Complete variable domain (other parts from reference TRBV11-1 and TRBJ2-3): EAEVAQSPRYKITEKSQAVAFWCDPISGHATLYWYRQILGQGPELLVQFQDESVVDDSQLPKDRFSAERLKGVDSTLKIQPAELGDSAMYLCASSRGLAKGADTQYFGPGTRLTVL.

This clonotype was recorded a few times. V usage is TRBV18 and J usage is TRBJ2-3, with 11 bases lining up with TRBD2. CDR1 and CDR2 from the germline V gene are KGHSH and LQKENI. The trim removed 1 base at V and 2 bases at J, leaving 2 bases unmatched. CDR3 length: 16 amino acids. CDR3 nucleotides: TGTGCCAGCTCACCACTTAGCGGGGGGGCCACAGATACGCAGTATTTT. Translated, it gives CASSPLSGGATDTQYF.

This clonotype was counted between two and nine times. This rearrangement joins TRBV20-1 to TRBJ2-7, with a possible D match to TRBD1 (6 bases). The CDR3 extends over 13 amino acids. The V end lost 4 bases, the J end lost 4 bases, and 14 bases lay between the germline ends. Germline V gene lookup returns CDR1 DFQATT and CDR2 SNEGSKA (reference sequence). The chain's CDR3 is CSAILRGTYEQYF. For the CDR3, the DNA is TGCAGTGCTATATTAAGGGGGACATACGAGCAGTACTTC.

V gene TRBV2 combines with J gene TRBJ1-2; possibly TRBD1 for D (5 bases). This CDR3 has 15 amino acids. V was shortened by 4 bases and J by 3 bases, with 15 bases between the two germline ends. In germline, CDR1 is SNHLY, CDR2 FYNNEI. In DNA, the CDR3 is TGTGCCAGCAGTGTGGGACTGTTTGGGGACTATGGCTACACCTTC. Protein product: CASSVGLFGDYGYTF.

This clonotype was seen at least ten times. J is TRBJ2-3 and V is TRBV24-1; maybe TRBD2 (6 bases). Trimming shortened V by 1 base and J by 0 bases, and 16 bases separated the two germline ends. Germline values: CDR1 KGHDR, CDR2 SFDVKD. The CDR3 runs to 18 residues. The CDR3 protein is CATSDFGRLETSTDTQYF. CDR3 bases: TGTGCCACCAGTGATTTTGGTCGACTAGAGACTAGCACAGATACGCAGTATTTT.